These 4 T cell receptor beta chains were sequenced from one sample in a study of long-term antiretroviral therapy in people with HIV. This was the immunoSEQ v3.0 assay at survey level. TCRdb's copy holds only in-frame clones and misses some; the assay was immunoSEQ multiplex PCR. Here the sample spans fewer than 45,000 clones, 75% to 90% being singletons. The sample was unsorted PBMCs, taken 2.2 years after starting antiretroviral therapy. These receptors all stem from a man younger than 35 with HIV.

This clone was picked up one time. The rearrangement links TRBV28 to TRBJ2-7, with D tentatively TRBD1 (5 bases). Trimming took off 8 bases at V and 4 bases at J, with 12 bases between the two ends. CDR1 and CDR2 from the germline V gene are MDHEN and SYDVKM. CDR3 length: 12 amino acids. CDR3 nucleotide sequence: TGTGCCAGCCTCTCACAGGAATACGAGCAGTACTTC. The encoded protein is CASLSQEYEQYF.

The chain recombines TRBV6-1 with TRBJ1-2, with D possibly matching TRBD1 (6 bases). Germline V gives CDR1 MNHNS, CDR2 SASEGT. V was cut by 6 bases and J by 0 bases, with 11 bases left in between. This CDR3 is 14 amino acids long. The CDR3 loop is CASRNRDTNYGYTF. DNA of the CDR3: TGTGCCAGCAGGAACCGGGACACTAACTATGGCTACACCTTC.

J is TRBJ1-6 and V is TRBV6-1; D not resolved. Per germline, CDR1 MNHNS and CDR2 SASEGT. The CDR3 contains 16 residues. Trimming removed 3 bases from V and 1 base from J, with 10 bases in between. The CDR3 loop is CASSDPGRSYNSPLHF. DNA of the CDR3: TGTGCCAGCAGTGACCCCGGGAGGTCCTATAATTCACCCCTCCACTTT.

The J gene is TRBJ2-1, the V gene TRBV13; 7 bases line up with TRBD2. CDR1 and CDR2 from the germline V gene are PRHDT and FYEKMQ (reference sequence). The CDR3 is 16 amino acids. V was clipped by 5 bases and J by 5 bases; unmatched bases: 12. CDR3 protein: CASSLPGAGVHNEQFF. The CDR3 DNA reads TGTGCCAGCAGCCTGCCGGGTGCGGGAGTACACAATGAGCAGTTCTTC. Based on the CDR3 plus reference TRBV13 and TRBJ2-1, the full variable domain is AAGVIQSPRHLIKEKRETATLKCYPIPRHDTVYWYQQGPGQDPQFLISFYEKMQSDKGSIPDRFSAQQFSDYHSELNMSSLELGDSALYFCASSLPGAGVHNEQFFGPGTRLTVL.